The 5 T cell receptor beta chains given below trace back to one sample, sequenced in a study of T-cell memory formation after mild COVID-19. TCRdb fed the 5' RACE reads into MiXCR, producing one record per CDR3 protein. The sample gives about 110,000 distinct CDR3 sequences, roughly a sixth of which show up once; roughly 6% is in the top ten. Sequencing was carried out using PBMCs or a T cell subset sorted from them (not recorded which). The receptors were gathered from a man younger than 30 who had mild COVID-19 (a few samples of this study predate the infection). Cell type and time point are not known.

This clonotype was picked up a small number of times. This chain uses TRBV4-3 with TRBJ2-1; D remains unclear. Germline V gives CDR1 LGHNA, CDR2 YSLEER. V lost 0 bases, J lost 10 bases, and 10 bases lay in between. This CDR3 is built from 13 residues. The chain's CDR3 is CASSQEVRVEQFF. As DNA, the CDR3 is TGCGCCAGCAGCCAAGAAGTCCGGGTGGAGCAGTTCTTC.

This CDR3 reads CASSQVLDRGDYGYTF. As DNA, the CDR3 is TGCGCCAGCAGCCAAGTCCTGGACAGGGGCGACTATGGCTACACCTTC. The J gene is TRBJ1-2, the V gene TRBV4-3; TRBD1 matches at 9 bases. The CDR3 sequence is 16 residues long. With 1 base clipped from V and 3 bases from J, the junction kept 6 bases outside the gene matches. Germline V gives CDR1 LGHNA, CDR2 YSLEER.

The rearrangement links TRBV5-1 to TRBJ1-6, with D possibly TRBD1 on 5 matching bases. The CDR3 loop spans 17 amino acids. The germline gives CDR1 SGHRS, CDR2 YFSETQ. V was cut by 7 bases and J by 0 bases, with 17 bases left in between. The CDR3 DNA follows: TGCGCCAGCCGACCGGGACTCTCGTCCTCCTATAATTCACCCCTCCACTTT. As protein: CASRPGLSSSYNSPLHF.

J is TRBJ2-6 and V is TRBV20-1, with 10 bases matching TRBD1. Germline V gene lookup returns CDR1 DFQATT and CDR2 SNEGSKA (reference sequence). The CDR3 totals 16 residues. The V segment lost 6 bases and the J segment 4 bases; nucleotides outside the gene matches: 9. The CDR3, as DNA: TGCAGTGCGTCCGGGACAGGGGTATCGGGGGCCAACGTCCTGACTTTC. Amino acids: CSASGTGVSGANVLTF.

This clonotype was detected a few times. The CDR3 protein is CASSQGSLRGRTTGELFF. DNA for the CDR3: TGCGCCAGCAGCCAAGGTTCTCTCCGGGGGCGCACCACCGGGGAGCTGTTTTTT. The chain couples TRBV4-1 to TRBJ2-2; TRBD1 or TRBD2 may be the D gene (6 bases each). The CDR3 loop spans 18 amino acids. With 1 base removed from V and 4 bases from J, the gap between germline ends came to 19 bases. Per germline, CDR1 MGHRA and CDR2 YSYEKL.